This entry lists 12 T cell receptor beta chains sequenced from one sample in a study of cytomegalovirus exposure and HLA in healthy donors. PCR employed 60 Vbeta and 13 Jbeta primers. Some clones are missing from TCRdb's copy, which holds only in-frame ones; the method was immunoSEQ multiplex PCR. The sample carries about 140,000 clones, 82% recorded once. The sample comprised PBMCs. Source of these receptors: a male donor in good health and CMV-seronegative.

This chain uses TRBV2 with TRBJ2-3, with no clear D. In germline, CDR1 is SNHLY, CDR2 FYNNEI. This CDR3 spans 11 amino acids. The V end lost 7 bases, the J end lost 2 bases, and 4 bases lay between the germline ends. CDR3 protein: CASTNTDTQYF. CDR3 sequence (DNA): TGTGCCAGCACTAACACAGATACGCAGTATTTT.

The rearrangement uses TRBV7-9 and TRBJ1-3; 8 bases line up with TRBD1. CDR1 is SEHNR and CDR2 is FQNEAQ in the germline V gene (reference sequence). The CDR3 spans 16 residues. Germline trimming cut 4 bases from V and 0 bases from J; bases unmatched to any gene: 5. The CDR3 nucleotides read TGTGCCAGCAGCTCCCGGACAGGGCCCTCTGGAAACACCATATATTTT. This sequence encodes CASSSRTGPSGNTIYF.

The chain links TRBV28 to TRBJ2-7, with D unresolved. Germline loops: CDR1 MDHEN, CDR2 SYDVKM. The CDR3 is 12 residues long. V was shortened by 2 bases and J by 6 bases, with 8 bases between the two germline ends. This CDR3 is CASSLASSEQYF. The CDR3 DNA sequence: TGTGCCAGCAGTTTAGCCTCGAGCGAGCAGTACTTC.

The CDR3 region has the DNA TGTGCCAGCAGCTTAGAGCGGGGGATGAACACTGAAGCTTTCTTT. Amino acids: CASSLERGMNTEAFF. The rearrangement uses TRBV7-2 and TRBJ1-1; TRBD1 is a possible D gene (5 bases). The CDR3 is made up of 15 amino acids. Trimming shortened V by 1 base and J by 0 bases, and 9 bases separated the two germline ends. Looked up from germline, CDR1 is SGHTA and CDR2 is FQGNSA.

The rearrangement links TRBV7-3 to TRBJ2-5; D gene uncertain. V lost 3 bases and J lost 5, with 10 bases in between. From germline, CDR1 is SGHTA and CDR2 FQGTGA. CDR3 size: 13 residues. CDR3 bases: TGTGCCAGCAGCTTTAGTCTAGAGGAGACCCAGTACTTC. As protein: CASSFSLEETQYF.

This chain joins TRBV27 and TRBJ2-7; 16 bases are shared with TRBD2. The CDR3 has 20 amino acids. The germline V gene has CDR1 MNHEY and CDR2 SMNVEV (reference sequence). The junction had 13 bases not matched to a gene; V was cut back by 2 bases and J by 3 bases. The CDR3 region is CASSLRGGTSGRAGIYEQYF. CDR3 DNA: TGTGCCAGCAGTTTAAGGGGGGGGACTAGCGGGAGGGCCGGGATCTACGAGCAGTACTTC.

The CDR3 reads CASHERSWEQFF. The CDR3 bases are TGTGCCAGCCACGAAAGGAGCTGGGAGCAGTTCTTC. The chain joins TRBV5-6 to TRBJ2-1, with D unresolved. The germline V and J ends were trimmed by 7 bases and 10 bases, with 15 bases remaining between them. This CDR3 comprises 12 residues. Germline V CDR1 and CDR2: SGHDT, YYEEEE.

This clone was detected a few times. CDR3 coding DNA: TGCGCCAGCAGCCAAGATCCCGGTCAGGGCGGCAATGAGCAGTTCTTC. Amino acids: CASSQDPGQGGNEQFF. V gene TRBV4-3 combines with J gene TRBJ2-1, with D maybe TRBD1 (5 bases). V lost 0 bases and J 6 bases, leaving 15 bases between the germline ends. The CDR3 covers 16 residues. Germline values: CDR1 LGHNA, CDR2 YSLEER.

The CDR3 here is CASSSGQGSQKLFF. The CDR3 nucleotides read TGTGCCAGCAGTTCGGGACAGGGATCGCAGAAACTGTTTTTT. The chain joins TRBV6-6 to TRBJ1-4, with TRBD1 identical over 9 bases. CDR1 MNHNY and CDR2 SVGAGI come from the germline V gene (reference sequence). This CDR3 has 14 amino acids. The trim removed 4 bases at V and 11 bases at J, leaving 8 bases unmatched.

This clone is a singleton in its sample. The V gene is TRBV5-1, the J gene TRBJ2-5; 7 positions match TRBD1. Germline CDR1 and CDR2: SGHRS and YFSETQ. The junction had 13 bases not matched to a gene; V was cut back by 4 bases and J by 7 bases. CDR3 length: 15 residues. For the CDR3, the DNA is TGCGCCAGCAGCGTATCCGGGACAGACCTTATGACCCAGTACTTC. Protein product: CASSVSGTDLMTQYF.

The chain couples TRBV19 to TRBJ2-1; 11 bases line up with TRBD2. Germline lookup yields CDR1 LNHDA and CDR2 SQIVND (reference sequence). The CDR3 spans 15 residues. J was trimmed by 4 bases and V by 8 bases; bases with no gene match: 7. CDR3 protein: CASGLGTSGYNEQFF. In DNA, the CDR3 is TGTGCCAGTGGCCTCGGGACTAGCGGTTACAATGAGCAGTTCTTC.

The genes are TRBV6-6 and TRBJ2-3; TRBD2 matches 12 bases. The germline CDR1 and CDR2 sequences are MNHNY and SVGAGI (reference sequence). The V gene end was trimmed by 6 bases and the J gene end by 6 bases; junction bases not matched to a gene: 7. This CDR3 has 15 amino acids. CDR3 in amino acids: CASRSTSGGGDTQYF. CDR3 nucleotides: TGTGCCAGCAGATCGACTAGCGGGGGAGGGGATACGCAGTATTTT.